This T cell receptor (beta chain) was identified during a study of T-cell memory formation after mild COVID-19. Study-wide results and limits: There was a balanced CD4/CD8 profile in clones contracting day 15 to 85, and later expanders leaned CD4+.

Trimming removed 3 bases at V and 0 bases at J, with 7 bases between. CDR1 and CDR2 (germline): LNHNV, YYDKDF (reference sequence). CDR3 length: 14 amino acids. Many counts were recorded for this clonotype. The antigen is not known. TCRdb itself ran the 5' RACE reads through MiXCR, one entry per CDR3 protein. The sample includes 85,000 to 120,000 distinct CDR3 sequences, 12% seen only once; the top ten take around 30%. This TCR came from an adult woman who had mild COVID-19 (a few samples of this study predate the infection). Cell type and time point are not known. The chain combines TRBV15 with TRBJ2-3; no reliable D call. Specimen: PBMCs or a T cell subset sorted from them (not recorded which). Here the CDR3 reads CATSRGSSTDTQYF. DNA of the CDR3: TGTGCCACCAGCAGGGGCTCAAGCACAGATACGCAGTATTTT.